The 10 T cell receptor beta chains listed next were all sequenced from one sample in a study of blood T cells in healthy people across ages. The use of a sample-barcoded 5' primer and a J-beta primer mix characterized a second PCR of roughly 6 to 11 cycles. TCRdb analysed the 5' RACE reads with MiXCR anew, one entry per CDR3 protein. In the table there are some 760,000 distinct CDR3 sequences, 25% of which are singletons. Separately, the same data were catalogued under a study of T cells of mothers and their children.

The sequenced sample consisted of blood. The receptors originated from a boy aged 10-17 years in good health.

The chain employs TRBV28 and TRBJ1-5, with D unclear. Germline CDR1 MDHEN, CDR2 SYDVKM. The CDR3 has 15 residues. Trimming removed 4 bases from V and 0 bases from J, with 10 bases in between. The CDR3 is CASSYLGDSNQPQHF. In nucleotides, the CDR3 is TGTGCCAGCAGTTACCTGGGTGATAGCAATCAGCCCCAGCATTTT.

This clonotype appeared many times. This chain uses TRBV20-1 with TRBJ2-5, with D unresolved. Trimming stripped 2 bases from V and 1 base from J, with 8 bases between. The CDR3 totals 13 residues. From germline, CDR1 is DFQATT and CDR2 SNEGSKA (reference sequence). The CDR3: CSARRASQETQYF. CDR3 sequence (DNA): TGCAGTGCTAGAAGGGCTAGCCAAGAGACCCAGTACTTC.

This clonotype was seen a few times. The rearrangement links TRBV7-3 to TRBJ2-3; D is tentatively TRBD1 or TRBD2 (5 bases each). This CDR3 contains 15 residues. The V and J ends lost 4 bases and 3 bases respectively, with 14 bases between them. Per germline, CDR1 SGHTA and CDR2 FQGTGA. The CDR3 region has the DNA TGTGCCAGCAGCTCTTCGGGACCGGGGACAGATACGCAGTATTTT. Its translation is CASSSSGPGTDTQYF.

As DNA, the CDR3 is TGTGCCAGTGGTAGGCGATACCAAGAGACCCAGTACTTC. Encoded protein: CASGRRYQETQYF. The chain has TRBV28 and TRBJ2-5, with D unresolved. The CDR3 is 13 residues long. Between the trimmed V and J ends, which lost 9 bases and 0 bases, there was a span of 11 bases. Germline loops: CDR1 MDHEN, CDR2 SYDVKM.

This clonotype was seen a few times. This chain links TRBV19 with TRBJ2-5; D possibly uses TRBD1 or TRBD2 (5 bases each). Germline V gives CDR1 LNHDA, CDR2 SQIVND (reference sequence). Trimming took 3 bases from V and 2 from J, leaving 13 bases between them. The CDR3 contains 15 residues. Here the CDR3 reads CASSMQRDGQETQYF. In nucleotides, the CDR3 is TGTGCCAGTAGTATGCAACGGGACGGACAAGAGACCCAGTACTTC.

This clonotype was seen only a few times. The rearrangement links TRBV4-1 to TRBJ2-7, with D possibly being TRBD1 (6 bases). CDR1 and CDR2 from the germline V gene are MGHRA and YSYEKL. With 0 bases removed from V and 1 base from J, the gap between germline ends came to 13 bases. This CDR3 is built from 16 residues. The CDR3 protein is CASSQDAAGDSYEQYF. CDR3 nucleotide sequence: TGCGCCAGCAGCCAAGATGCAGCAGGGGATTCCTACGAGCAGTACTTC.

This clonotype was counted once. The rearrangement joins TRBV28 to TRBJ2-3, with TRBD1 identical over 11 bases. Germline V lookup: CDR1 MDHEN, CDR2 SYDVKM. J was trimmed by 3 bases and V by 7 bases; bases with no gene match: 6. This CDR3 is 15 amino acids long. The DNA of the CDR3 is TGTGCCAGCACCTTTGGGGACAGGGGGACAGATACGCAGTATTTT. It codes for CASTFGDRGTDTQYF.

The chain is built from TRBV12-3 or TRBV12-4 and TRBJ2-2; D unclear. V lost 6 bases and J lost 1, with 9 bases in between. There are 14 residues in the CDR3. The CDR3 DNA reads TGTGCCAGCAGCCCTTGGGTGAACACCGGGGAGCTGTTTTTT. It translates to CASSPWVNTGELFF.

This clonotype was seen only a few times. This rearrangement joins TRBV7-9 to TRBJ2-3; D is unresolved. V dropped 5 bases and J dropped 4 bases, with 13 bases sitting between them. The length of the CDR3 is 14 residues. Germline CDR1 SEHNR, CDR2 FQNEAQ (reference sequence). CDR3 sequence (DNA): TGTGCCAGCAGCCTAACGCCCCCCGCAGATACGCAGTATTTT. This gives the protein CASSLTPPADTQYF.

The rearrangement uses TRBV20-1 and TRBJ2-7; perhaps TRBD2 as D (6 bases). CDR1 is DFQATT, CDR2 SNEGSKA, per germline (reference sequence). The V gene lost 0 bases and the J gene lost 2 bases, with 26 bases spanning the gap. The CDR3 runs 19 residues. The CDR3 loop reads CSARDPVMARGLDPYEQYF. The CDR3 DNA is TGCAGTGCTAGAGATCCAGTGATGGCGCGGGGCCTGGATCCCTACGAGCAGTACTTC.